This TCR beta chain comes out of a study of metastatic and nonmetastatic thyroid tumors. Study in general: The comparison covered peripheral blood and tumor or nodule tissue in malignant and benign thyroid patients.

Nobody among the patients had been given any treatment before thyroid surgery. With V trimmed by 3 bases and J by 4 bases, 7 bases remained unmatched. CDR1 and CDR2 from the germline V gene are MNHNS and SASEGT. The CDR3 has 15 residues. In its sample, this clone was seen a few times. Per the authors' pipeline: Building a distant-metastasis classifier for papillary thyroid cancer drew on CDR3 differences across clinicopathological groups. TCRdb re-called the PCR reads with MiXCR. The authors' filters were not applied to this entry. In the table there are under 20,000 clones, 25% to 35% of which are singletons.

The specimen was tumor tissue. The receptor was derived from a female donor with papillary thyroid cancer or a benign thyroid nodule (not recorded which). Some clones in this sample may be carry-over from other donors' samples. V is TRBV6-1 and J is TRBJ2-7; TRBD2 agrees at 9 bases. The CDR3 bases are TGTGCCAGCAGTGAGGGGACTAGCCTGGCTTACGAGCAGTACTTC. Translation: CASSEGTSLAYEQYF.